This T cell receptor (beta chain) comes out of a study of blood T cell repertoires in COVID-19. Study overall: COVID-19 samples, acute and convalescent, were from the United States, Italy and Spain.

Authors' processing steps: Amplification with reference gene primers provided the estimates of nucleated cell counts. Profiled with immunoSEQ multiplex PCR; TCRdb holds only in-frame clones, not every one. Clone size and the V and J calls come from that table; the DNA yielded D and trimming. The sample shows 150,000 to 200,000 clones, about three quarters of them seen only once. The CDR3 loop spans 15 amino acids. Germline V CDR1 and CDR2: SGHTA, FQGTGA. V dropped 3 bases and J dropped 7; count of bases not matched to a gene: 1. Sequencing was done on a sample of peripheral blood. The receptor was derived from a man aged 70-80 years with acute or convalescent COVID-19. This chain links TRBV7-3 with TRBJ2-1; 15 bases fit TRBD2. CDR3 sequence reads: CASSFGLAGGNEQFF. The CDR3 DNA is TGTGCCAGCAGCTTCGGACTAGCGGGAGGGAATGAGCAGTTCTTC.